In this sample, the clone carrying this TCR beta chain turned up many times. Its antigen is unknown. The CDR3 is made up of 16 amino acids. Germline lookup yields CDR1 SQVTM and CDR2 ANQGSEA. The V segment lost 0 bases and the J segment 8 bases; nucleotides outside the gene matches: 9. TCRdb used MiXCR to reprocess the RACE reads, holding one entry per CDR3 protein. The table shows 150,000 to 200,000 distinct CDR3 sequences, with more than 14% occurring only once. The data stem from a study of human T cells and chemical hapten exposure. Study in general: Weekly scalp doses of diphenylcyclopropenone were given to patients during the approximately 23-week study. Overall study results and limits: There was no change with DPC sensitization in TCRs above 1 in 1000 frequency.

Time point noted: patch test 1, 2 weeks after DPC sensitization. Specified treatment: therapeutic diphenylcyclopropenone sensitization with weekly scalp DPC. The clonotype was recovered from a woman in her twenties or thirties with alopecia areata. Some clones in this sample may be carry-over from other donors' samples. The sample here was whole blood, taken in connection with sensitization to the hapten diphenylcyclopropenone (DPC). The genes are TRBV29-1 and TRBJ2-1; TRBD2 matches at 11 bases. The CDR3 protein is CSVEDDLAGGGHEQFF. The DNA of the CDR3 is TGCAGCGTTGAAGACGATCTAGCGGGAGGAGGCCATGAGCAGTTCTTC.